The present entry profiles one TCR beta chain with its context. This CDR3 has 16 residues. The V end lost 1 base, the J end lost 4 bases, and 16 bases lay between the germline ends. Germline CDR1 reads GTSNPN; CDR2 reads SVGIG (reference sequence). The sample originates from a study of technical replicates of blood from several donors. The assay was immunoSEQ multiplex PCR, and TCRdb's table has in-frame clones only and misses some. The top ten hold 5% to 6% of the sample, which has about 64,000 clones, 75% to 90% seen once. The chain combines TRBV30 with TRBJ2-2, with D possibly being TRBD1 (5 bases). This TCR derives from a human donor in good health. Some clones in this sample may be carry-over from other donors' samples. What was sequenced was PBMCs. The CDR3 DNA sequence: TGTGCCTGGAGTGCCCCTAGGGGCATGGGCACCGGGGAGCTGTTTTTT. This gives the protein CAWSAPRGMGTGELFF. Full variable domain (missing parts from reference TRBV30 and TRBJ2-2): SQTIHQWPATLVQPVGSPLSLECTVEGTSNPNLYWYRQAAGRGLQLLFYSVGIGQISSEVPQNLSASRPQDRQFILSSKKLLLSDSGFYLCAWSAPRGMGTGELFFGEGSRLTVL.